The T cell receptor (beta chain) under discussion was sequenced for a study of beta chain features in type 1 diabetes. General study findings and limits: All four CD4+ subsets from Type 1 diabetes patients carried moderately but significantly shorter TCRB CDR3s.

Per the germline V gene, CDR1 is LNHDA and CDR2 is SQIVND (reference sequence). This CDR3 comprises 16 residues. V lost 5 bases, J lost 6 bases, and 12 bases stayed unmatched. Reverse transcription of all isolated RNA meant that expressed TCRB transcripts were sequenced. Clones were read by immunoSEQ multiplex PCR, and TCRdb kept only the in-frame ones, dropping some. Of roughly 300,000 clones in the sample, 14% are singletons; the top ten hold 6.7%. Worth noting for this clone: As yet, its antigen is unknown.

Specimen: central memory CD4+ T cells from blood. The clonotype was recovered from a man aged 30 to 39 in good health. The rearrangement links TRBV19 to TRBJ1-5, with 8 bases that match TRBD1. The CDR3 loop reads CASSAQGAFRGQPQHF. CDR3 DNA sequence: TGTGCCAGTAGTGCCCAGGGGGCGTTCAGGGGTCAGCCCCAGCATTTT.